A selection of T cell receptor beta chains follows, all from one sample in a study of T cells in tumors and immune-related adverse events. The data were produced by immunoSEQ multiplex PCR, yet TCRdb's version contains in-frame clones alone and is incomplete. The sample includes 20,000 to 25,000 clones, about 93% of them seen just once. The source was lymph node tissue, collected from a patient treated with anti-PD-1 therapy. The source of these receptors is a female donor with metastatic renal cell carcinoma. Each CDR3 is given with its conserved first and last residue. The D gene is left open where the match is weak.

cdr3_length: 15; j_call: TRBJ2-5; d_call: TRBD2; v_call: TRBV11-2; cdr3_aa: CASSLALAGAETQYF
cdr3_length: 16; j_call: TRBJ2-4; d_call: TRBD2; v_call: TRBV19; cdr3_aa: CASSKGGDLAKNIQYF
cdr3_length: 14; j_call: TRBJ1-1; d_call: NA; v_call: TRBV7-6; cdr3_aa: CASSFQAGNTEAFF
cdr3_length: 15; j_call: TRBJ1-1; d_call: TRBD1; v_call: TRBV11-2; cdr3_aa: CASSFAGTGNTEAFF
cdr3_length: 15; j_call: TRBJ2-7; d_call: NA; v_call: TRBV11-2; cdr3_aa: CASSPLRGRRGSEYF
cdr3_length: 13; j_call: TRBJ1-1; d_call: NA; v_call: TRBV28; cdr3_aa: CASSRQENTEAFF
cdr3_length: 11; j_call: TRBJ2-1; d_call: NA; v_call: TRBV30; cdr3_aa: CAWSVGGEQFF
cdr3_length: 15; j_call: TRBJ1-2; d_call: TRBD1; v_call: TRBV4-3; cdr3_aa: CASSQDQGADYGYTF
cdr3_length: 14; j_call: TRBJ1-1; d_call: NA; v_call: TRBV11-2; cdr3_aa: CASSLRGVNTEAFF
cdr3_length: 14; j_call: TRBJ2-1; d_call: NA; v_call: TRBV18; cdr3_aa: CASSPGQANNEQFF
cdr3_length: 13; j_call: TRBJ1-2; d_call: NA; v_call: TRBV28; cdr3_aa: CASSLASIYGYTF
cdr3_length: 14; j_call: TRBJ2-7; d_call: NA; v_call: TRBV5-1; cdr3_aa: CASSLGGSNYEQYF
cdr3_length: 16; j_call: TRBJ1-4; d_call: NA; v_call: TRBV5-1; cdr3_aa: CASSPAAGWPNEKLFF
cdr3_length: 14; j_call: TRBJ2-3; d_call: NA; v_call: TRBV4-2; cdr3_aa: CASSQDDVGNTQYF
cdr3_length: 12; j_call: TRBJ2-7; d_call: NA; v_call: TRBV6-1; cdr3_aa: CASSEMGREQYF
cdr3_length: 14; j_call: TRBJ2-3; d_call: NA; v_call: TRBV29-1; cdr3_aa: CSVDLAPPADTQYF
cdr3_length: 13; j_call: TRBJ2-7; d_call: NA; v_call: TRBV30; cdr3_aa: CAWSAGHTYEQYF
cdr3_length: 14; j_call: TRBJ2-5; d_call: TRBD2; v_call: TRBV13; cdr3_aa: CASSPRGGVETQYF
cdr3_length: 15; j_call: TRBJ1-4; d_call: TRBD1; v_call: TRBV28; cdr3_aa: CASSSGRGVNEKLFF
cdr3_length: 14; j_call: TRBJ1-1; d_call: NA; v_call: TRBV4-3; cdr3_aa: CASSQEAGNTEAFF
cdr3_length: 12; j_call: TRBJ2-5; d_call: NA; v_call: TRBV5-1; cdr3_aa: CASSLDQETQYF
cdr3_length: 16; j_call: TRBJ2-7; d_call: TRBD1; v_call: TRBV9; cdr3_aa: CASSGGVRGLSYEQYF
cdr3_length: 16; j_call: TRBJ2-5; d_call: TRBD2; v_call: TRBV14; cdr3_aa: CASSQVQGGTLKTQYF
cdr3_length: 13; j_call: TRBJ1-1; d_call: NA; v_call: TRBV5-1; cdr3_aa: CASSFTGSTEAFF
cdr3_length: 15; j_call: TRBJ2-5; d_call: NA; v_call: TRBV5-1; cdr3_aa: CASSLLSGVTETQYF
cdr3_length: 13; j_call: TRBJ2-2; d_call: TRBD1; v_call: TRBV7-6; cdr3_aa: CASSRQGAGELFF
cdr3_length: 12; j_call: TRBJ1-2; d_call: NA; v_call: TRBV29-1; cdr3_aa: CSVPRLWYGYTF
cdr3_length: 17; j_call: TRBJ2-3; d_call: NA; v_call: TRBV4-2; cdr3_aa: CASSAHLQGGLGDTQYF
cdr3_length: 17; j_call: TRBJ2-2; d_call: TRBD2; v_call: TRBV5-1; cdr3_aa: CASSLAGTSGGTGELFF
cdr3_length: 13; j_call: TRBJ2-2; d_call: TRBD1; v_call: TRBV25-1; cdr3_aa: CASSEQGVGELFF
cdr3_length: 13; j_call: TRBJ1-2; d_call: NA; v_call: TRBV6-6; cdr3_aa: CASSLGRDYGYTF
cdr3_length: 14; j_call: TRBJ1-2; d_call: TRBD1; v_call: TRBV6-5; cdr3_aa: CASSRAGGAFGYTF
cdr3_length: 11; j_call: TRBJ2-5; d_call: NA; v_call: TRBV6-1; cdr3_aa: CAIAGGGTQYF
cdr3_length: 15; j_call: TRBJ1-5; d_call: NA; v_call: TRBV28; cdr3_aa: CASSLAGFSNQPQHF
cdr3_length: 14; j_call: TRBJ1-2; d_call: NA; v_call: TRBV6-5; cdr3_aa: CASSYSRGSGGYTF
cdr3_length: 16; j_call: TRBJ2-1; d_call: TRBD1; v_call: TRBV11-1; cdr3_aa: CASSLPGTGVYNEQFF
cdr3_length: 14; j_call: TRBJ1-2; d_call: NA; v_call: TRBV5-1; cdr3_aa: CASSLEGQDYGYTF
cdr3_length: 15; j_call: TRBJ2-1; d_call: TRBD1; v_call: TRBV27; cdr3_aa: CASSLWQGATNEQFF
cdr3_length: 17; j_call: TRBJ2-7; d_call: TRBD1; v_call: TRBV4-3; cdr3_aa: CASSQSTGTGETYEQYF
cdr3_length: 14; j_call: TRBJ1-5; d_call: TRBD1; v_call: TRBV5-5; cdr3_aa: CASSVTRGSQPQHF
cdr3_length: 14; j_call: TRBJ1-3; d_call: NA; v_call: TRBV2; cdr3_aa: CASSDSYSGNTIYF
cdr3_length: 14; j_call: TRBJ1-2; d_call: TRBD1; v_call: TRBV6-1; cdr3_aa: CASSATGPLGGYTF